The 20 T cell receptor beta chains reported below all come from one sample, sequenced in a study of blood T cell repertoires in COVID-19. Measured with immunoSEQ multiplex PCR; TCRdb has only the in-frame clones, and not every one. Of a few hundred thousand clones in the sample, over 75% were seen once. Sequencing was done on a sample of PBMCs or T cells enriched from blood (not recorded which). All receptors derive from a woman aged 25 to 39 who had recovered from COVID-19.

This clone was seen once. The gene calls are TRBV5-1 and TRBJ2-7, with D maybe TRBD1 (6 bases). This CDR3 comprises 15 residues. V was shortened by 2 bases and J by 0 bases, with 12 bases between the two germline ends. Germline lookup yields CDR1 SGHRS and CDR2 YFSETQ. The CDR3 bases are TGCGCCAGCAGCTTTACAGGGAGACGCTCCTACGAGCAGTACTTC. Residues: CASSFTGRRSYEQYF. Full variable domain (missing parts from reference TRBV5-1 and TRBJ2-7): KAGVTQTPRYLIKTRGQQVTLSCSPISGHRSVSWYQQTPGQGLQFLFEYFSETQRNKGNFPGRFSGRQFSNSRSEMNVSTLELGDSALYLCASSFTGRRSYEQYFGPGTRLTVT.

CDR3 nucleotides: TGCGCCAGCAGCCAACAGGGTTCTGGGGCCAACGTCCTGACTTTC. This translates into CASSQQGSGANVLTF. The chain uses TRBV5-1 and TRBJ2-6, with TRBD1 as a possible D gene (6 bases). In germline, CDR1 is SGHRS, CDR2 YFSETQ. V was cut by 4 bases and J by 1 base, with 9 bases left in between. This CDR3 has 15 residues.

This sequence joins TRBV7-9 and TRBJ2-2, with 7 bases matching TRBD1. CDR3 length equals 16 residues. With V trimmed by 1 base and J by 6 bases, 8 bases remained unmatched. Germline CDR1 and CDR2: SEHNR and FQNEAQ (reference sequence). The CDR3 coding sequence is TGTGCCAGCAGCTTAGGAGACAGGGCGAATCCCGGGGAGCTGTTTTTT. This sequence encodes CASSLGDRANPGELFF.

This clone was seen only once. This sequence joins TRBV18 and TRBJ2-7; D perhaps matches TRBD1 (6 bases). This CDR3 comprises 16 residues. The ends were cut back, 6 bases at V and 2 bases at J, with 20 bases in the middle. Germline CDR1 and CDR2: KGHSH and LQKENI. The CDR3 loop is CASSRPGTRRTYEQYF. The DNA of the CDR3 is TGTGCCAGCTCCCGCCCCGGGACACGTAGAACCTACGAGCAGTACTTC.

The rearrangement links TRBV19 to TRBJ2-1; 7 bases fit TRBD2. Germline V lookup: CDR1 LNHDA, CDR2 SQIVND (reference sequence). This CDR3 comprises 12 residues. With 10 bases clipped from V and 4 bases from J, the junction kept 4 bases outside the gene matches. The CDR3 DNA reads as TGTGCCACTTGGGGGGGGTACAATGAGCAGTTCTTC. Its translation is CATWGGYNEQFF.

The chain joins TRBV6-5 to TRBJ2-7; the match to TRBD2 covers 13 bases. After removal of 5 bases from V and 3 bases from J, the junction contained 4 bases not matched to a gene. Germline CDR1 and CDR2: MNHEY and SVGAGI. The CDR3 extends over 15 amino acids. The CDR3 DNA sequence: TGTGCCAGCAGTCCCGGGACTAGCGGGATCTACGAGCAGTACTTC. Translated, it gives CASSPGTSGIYEQYF.

This clone was seen a single time. This chain uses TRBV18 with TRBJ1-6; 7 bases map to TRBD1. This CDR3 spans 19 amino acids. The V gene end was trimmed by 3 bases and the J gene end by 9 bases; junction bases not matched to a gene: 20. Germline-derived CDR1 and CDR2 are KGHSH and LQKENI. The CDR3 reads CASSPWKTPRGLRSSPLHF. DNA of the CDR3: TGTGCCAGCTCACCCTGGAAAACCCCAAGGGGGCTCCGTAGTTCACCCCTCCACTTT.

This clone was detected only once. The chain uses TRBV19 and TRBJ2-3; D gene unclear. Germline assignment: CDR1 LNHDA and CDR2 SQIVND (reference sequence). This CDR3 is 12 amino acids long. V was pared by 5 bases and J by 6 bases, with 9 bases between. The CDR3 sequence: CASSGSVDTQYF. The DNA for the CDR3 is TGTGCCAGTAGTGGAAGCGTCGATACGCAGTATTTT.

The chain recombines TRBV28 with TRBJ1-5; unclear D gene. V lost 4 bases, J lost 0 bases, and 10 bases lay in between. The CDR3 extends over 15 amino acids. Germline V gene data show CDR1 as MDHEN and CDR2 as SYDVKM. The CDR3 DNA reads TGTGCCAGCAGTTCCGGGTTCTATAGCAATCAGCCCCAGCATTTT. Protein product: CASSSGFYSNQPQHF. Combining the CDR3 with reference TRBV28 and TRBJ1-5 gives the whole variable domain DVKVTQSSRYLVKRTGEKVFLECVQDMDHENMFWYRQDPGLGLRLIYFSYDVKMKEKGDIPEGYSVSREKKERFSLILESASTNQTSMYLCASSSGFYSNQPQHFGDGTRLSIL.

V gene TRBV5-1 combines with J gene TRBJ1-1; D unclear. This CDR3 is 13 amino acids long. The germline V gene encodes CDR1 SGHRS and CDR2 YFSETQ. Trimming pared 4 bases from V and 0 bases from J, leaving 7 bases between. The CDR3 sequence is CASSPGMNTEAFF. CDR3 DNA: TGCGCCAGCAGCCCGGGAATGAACACTGAAGCTTTCTTT.

CDR3 region: CASSTTSGKMKTQYF. The CDR3 DNA sequence: TGTGCCAGCTCAACGACTAGCGGGAAGATGAAGACCCAGTACTTC. The V gene is TRBV18, the J gene TRBJ2-5, with TRBD2 identical over 11 bases. V dropped 5 bases and J dropped 6; count of bases not matched to a gene: 8. The CDR3 runs to 15 residues. Looked up from germline, CDR1 is KGHSH and CDR2 is LQKENI.

This clone was detected only once. The genes are TRBV6-5 and TRBJ1-1, with D hard to call. The length of the CDR3 is 11 residues. V lost 4 bases and J 10 bases, leaving 10 bases between the germline ends. The V gene's germline CDR1 is MNHEY and CDR2 SVGAGI. The CDR3, as DNA: TGTGCCAGCAGTTTACTGGGCACAGCTTTCTTT. As protein: CASSLLGTAFF.

The V gene is TRBV5-6, the J gene TRBJ1-4; D not certain. V lost 1 base and J lost 5, with 9 bases in between. The germline CDR1 and CDR2 sequences are SGHDT and YYEEEE. The CDR3 loop spans 14 amino acids. The CDR3 nucleotides read TGTGCCAGCAGCTTGCCTAGCCCCAATGAAAAACTGTTTTTT. Residues: CASSLPSPNEKLFF.

This clone occurred once. The rearrangement uses TRBV10-1 and TRBJ2-2; TRBD2 aligns across 8 bases. The J segment lost 7 bases and the V segment lost 4 bases, leaving 2 bases of the junction unmatched. Germline values: CDR1 WNHNN, CDR2 SYGVQD (reference sequence). There are 13 residues in the CDR3. The CDR3 DNA reads TGCGCCAGCAGTGTTCGGGAGGGCGGGGAGCTGTTTTTT. Protein sequence: CASSVREGGELFF.

The V and J genes are TRBV5-6 and TRBJ1-1; D is perhaps TRBD1 (6 bases). V lost 1 base, J lost 4 bases, and 11 bases lay in between. The CDR3 extends over 14 amino acids. Germline CDR1 is SGHDT and CDR2 is YYEEEE. The CDR3 loop reads CASSLPDRFTEAFF. The CDR3 DNA reads as TGTGCCAGCAGCTTGCCCGACAGGTTCACTGAAGCTTTCTTT.

The rearrangement links TRBV5-1 to TRBJ2-7; 8 nucleotides line up with TRBD2. The CDR3 length is 14 residues. V shed 3 bases, J shed 4 bases, and the junction held 6 bases outside the gene matches. The germline V gene has CDR1 SGHRS and CDR2 YFSETQ. As DNA, the CDR3 is TGCGCCAGCAGCTCAGCGGGAGCTGGGTACGAGCAGTACTTC. Its protein product is CASSSAGAGYEQYF.

V gene TRBV15 combines with J gene TRBJ1-1; D possibly corresponds to TRBD1 (5 bases). CDR1 and CDR2 (germline): LNHNV, YYDKDF (reference sequence). CDR3 length equals 13 residues. Trimming pared 0 bases from V and 11 bases from J, leaving 13 bases between. CDR3 residues: CATSRDQGGLAFF. DNA of the CDR3: TGTGCCACCAGCAGAGATCAGGGTGGGTTGGCTTTCTTT.

The table lists this clone with a few counts. V usage is TRBV4-2 and J usage is TRBJ1-2, with D hard to call. The CDR3 loop spans 15 amino acids. Germline-derived CDR1 and CDR2 are LGHNA and YNFKEQ. V lost 1 base, J lost 4 bases, and 13 bases lay in between. CDR3 in DNA: TGTGCCAGCAGCCAAGCTCCGCAGGTCTTCTATGGCTACACCTTC. This translates into CASSQAPQVFYGYTF.

This clone came up a few times. The CDR3 DNA follows: TGTGCCAGCATGCCAGACAGGGGAGGCTACGAGCAGTACTTC. Amino acid sequence: CASMPDRGGYEQYF. J is TRBJ2-7 and V is TRBV2; 8 nucleotides line up with TRBD1. CDR3 length: 14 amino acids. Germline CDR1 is SNHLY and CDR2 is FYNNEI. Losses at the gene ends were 7 bases for V and 3 bases for J; bases not matched to a gene: 8. Looking up the rest from reference TRBV2 and TRBJ2-7 gives the full variable domain: EPEVTQTPSHQVTQMGQEVILRCVPISNHLYFYWYRQILGQKVEFLVSFYNNEISEKSEIFDDQFSVERPDGSNFTLKIRSTKLEDSAMYFCASMPDRGGYEQYFGPGTRLTVT.

V and J are TRBV7-9 and TRBJ2-7; D is uncertain. V dropped 1 base and J dropped 9 bases, with 16 bases sitting between them. CDR1 and CDR2 from the germline V gene are SEHNR and FQNEAQ (reference sequence). CDR3 length: 14 residues. The CDR3 sequence is CASSLGSGLRGQYF. The DNA of the CDR3 is TGTGCCAGCAGCTTAGGATCTGGCCTACGAGGGCAGTACTTC.